This T cell receptor (beta chain) appears in the sequencing data of a study of cytomegalovirus exposure and HLA in healthy donors. This CDR3 is 14 amino acids long. Trimming took 8 bases from V and 4 from J; bases not matched to a gene: 9. Germline V gene lookup returns CDR1 GTSNPN and CDR2 SVGIG (reference sequence). Primers for the PCR totalled 60 Vbeta and 13 Jbeta. Measured with immunoSEQ multiplex PCR; TCRdb has only the in-frame clones, and not every one. The table lists 100,000 to 150,000 clones. Sequencing was performed on PBMCs. The TCR comes from a man between 18 and 35 years old in good health and CMV-seronegative. This chain links TRBV30 with TRBJ2-1, with 9 bases identical to TRBD1. In DNA, the CDR3 is TGTGCCGTACCACAGGGGGCGTATTACAATGAGCAGTTCTTC. It yields the protein CAVPQGAYYNEQFF.